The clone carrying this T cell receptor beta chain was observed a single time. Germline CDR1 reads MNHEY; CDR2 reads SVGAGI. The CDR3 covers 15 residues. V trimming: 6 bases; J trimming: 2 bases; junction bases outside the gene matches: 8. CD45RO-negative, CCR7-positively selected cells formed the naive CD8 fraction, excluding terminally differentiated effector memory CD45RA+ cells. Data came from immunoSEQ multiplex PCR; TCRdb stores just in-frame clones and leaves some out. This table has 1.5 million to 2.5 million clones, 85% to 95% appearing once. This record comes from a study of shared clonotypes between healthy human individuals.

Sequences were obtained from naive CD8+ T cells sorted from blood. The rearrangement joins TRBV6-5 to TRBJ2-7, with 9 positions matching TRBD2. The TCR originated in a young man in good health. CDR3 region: CASSPLAGSAYEQYF. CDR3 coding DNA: TGTGCCAGCAGCCCCCTAGCGGGAAGCGCCTACGAGCAGTACTTC.